The rows below give T cell receptor beta chains drawn from one sample of a study of blood T cell repertoires in COVID-19. TCRdb's table, derived via immunoSEQ multiplex PCR, lists solely in-frame clones and lacks some. The sample consists of tens of thousands of clones, roughly 85% of them appearing once. The sample was peripheral blood. The origin of the receptors is a human donor in a cohort sampled during active COVID-19. Each CDR3 is given with its conserved first and last residue. A D gene is named only where the DNA matches it firmly. Clone size is shown for a subset of rows, as once, few, many or a class of expanded clone.

TRBD2,TRBV15,NA,TRBJ2-5,CATSRVAGQETQYF,TGTGCCACCAGCAGAGTAGCGGGACAAGAGACCCAGTACTTC
TRBD2,TRBV20-1,few,TRBJ2-3,CSASQLAGGTTDTQYF,TGCAGTGCTAGTCAACTAGCGGGGGGAACGACAGATACGCAGTATTTT
TRBD1,TRBV3-1/TRBV3-2,few,TRBJ1-1,CASSPNRDRGNTEAFF,TGTGCCAGCAGCCCTAACCGGGACAGGGGGAACACTGAAGCTTTCTTT
NA,TRBV23-1,NA,TRBJ2-5,CASSPQFVRFRGETQYF,TGCGCCAGCAGTCCACAATTTGTGCGGTTTCGGGGAGAGACCCAGTACTTC
NA,TRBV6-6,NA,TRBJ2-2,CASSTTGEGTGELFF,TGTGCCAGCAGCACAACCGGAGAGGGCACCGGGGAGCTGTTTTTT
TRBD1,TRBV19,NA,TRBJ2-2,CASSGARQGGNTGELFF,TGTGCCAGTAGCGGGGCCCGACAGGGGGGGAACACCGGGGAGCTGTTTTTT
NA,TRBV30,NA,TRBJ1-5,CAWTRDSNQPQHF,TGTGCCTGGACCCGGGATAGCAATCAGCCCCAGCATTTT
TRBD1,TRBV25-1,NA,TRBJ1-2,CASSERGTGPYGYTF,TGTGCCAGCAGTGAAAGAGGGACAGGGCCCTATGGCTACACCTTC
TRBD1,TRBV7-8,NA,TRBJ1-5,CASSFGTVDQPQHF,TGTGCCAGCAGCTTCGGGACAGTTGATCAGCCCCAGCATTTT
TRBD2,TRBV6-6,NA,TRBJ2-7,CASSPRLADPLSYEQYF,TGTGCCAGCAGTCCTCGACTAGCGGATCCCCTGTCCTACGAGCAGTACTTC
TRBD1,TRBV19,NA,TRBJ1-4,CASTPDRVIGEKLFF,TGTGCCAGTACCCCCGACAGGGTAATTGGTGAAAAACTGTTTTTT
NA,TRBV5-1,NA,TRBJ1-1,CASSTLQGPLDTEAFF,TGCGCCAGCAGCACCCTTCAGGGCCCCTTGGACACTGAAGCTTTCTTT
NA,TRBV4-3,NA,TRBJ1-1,CASSQGPGENTEAFF,TGCGCCAGCAGCCAAGGTCCAGGGGAGAACACTGAAGCTTTCTTT
NA,TRBV9,many,TRBJ2-4,CASSPYKSIQYF,TGTGCCAGCAGCCCCTATAAATCCATTCAGTACTTC
TRBD1,TRBV7-9,NA,TRBJ2-3,CASSLPRTEQGTKYF,TGTGCCAGCAGCTTACCCAGGACCGAACAGGGGACCAAGTATTTT
NA,TRBV2,NA,TRBJ1-1,CASSGGPGTEAFF,TGTGCCAGCAGTGGGGGGCCTGGCACTGAAGCTTTCTTT
TRBD1,TRBV2,NA,TRBJ2-5,CASRDRWETQYF,TGTGCCAGCAGGGACAGGTGGGAGACCCAGTACTTC
NA,TRBV14,few,TRBJ2-7,CASSQDRLSAYF,TGTGCCAGCAGCCAAGACAGGTTGAGTGCGTACTTC
NA,TRBV30,once,TRBJ1-4,CAWSYSGRGRNEKLFF,TGTGCCTGGAGTTACTCTGGGAGGGGGAGAAACGAAAAACTGTTTTTT
NA,TRBV18,NA,TRBJ1-5,CASSPVPGTHSNQPQHF,TGTGCCAGCTCACCGGTCCCTGGCACACATAGCAATCAGCCCCAGCATTTT
NA,TRBV24-1,NA,TRBJ1-5,CATSDFETGVQPQHF,TGTGCCACCAGTGATTTCGAGACGGGGGTGCAGCCCCAGCATTTT
NA,TRBV2,few,TRBJ1-5,CASSGGGTSNQPQHF,TGTGCCAGCAGTGGGGGAGGGACTAGCAATCAGCCCCAGCATTTT
NA,TRBV28,NA,TRBJ2-5,CASSFNTGNQETQYF,TGTGCCAGCAGTTTCAATACAGGAAACCAAGAGACCCAGTACTTC
NA,TRBV5-1,NA,TRBJ1-1,CASSLTQENTEAFF,TGCGCCAGCAGCTTGACTCAGGAGAACACTGAAGCTTTCTTT
TRBD1,TRBV4-1,NA,TRBJ2-6,CASSQWRGGISGANVLTF,TGCGCCAGCAGCCAATGGAGAGGGGGCATCTCTGGGGCCAACGTCCTGACTTTC
TRBD2,TRBV4-3,NA,TRBJ2-2,CASSQVASGGSTGELFF,TGCGCCAGCAGCCAAGTAGCTAGCGGGGGCAGCACCGGGGAGCTGTTTTTT
NA,TRBV27,NA,TRBJ2-3,CASSSYHGSEDTQYF,TGTGCCAGCAGTTCCTACCACGGGAGTGAGGATACGCAGTATTTT
NA,TRBV10-2,NA,TRBJ2-7,CASSEGGYEQYF,TGCGCCAGCAGTGAAGGCGGCTACGAGCAGTACTTC
NA,TRBV6-5,NA,TRBJ2-4,CAGGGTSRNIQYF,TGTGCCGGTGGGGGGACCAGTCGAAACATTCAGTACTTC
NA,TRBV28,NA,TRBJ2-3,CASSTQGSTDTQYF,TGTGCCAGCAGTACCCAGGGATCCACAGATACGCAGTATTTT
NA,TRBV11-2,NA,TRBJ2-7,CASSLGVGGDEQYF,TGTGCCAGCAGCTTAGGTGTAGGGGGGGACGAGCAGTACTTC
NA,TRBV29-1,NA,TRBJ1-2,CSVAVGGGYTF,TGCAGCGTTGCCGTGGGAGGCGGCTACACCTTC
NA,TRBV18,once,TRBJ1-5,CASSPLRDGNQPQHF,TGTGCCAGCTCACCACTGAGGGATGGCAATCAGCCCCAGCATTTT
NA,TRBV4-1,NA,TRBJ1-1,CASSQVTGYDTEAFF,TGCGCCAGCAGCCAAGTAACAGGGTACGACACTGAAGCTTTCTTT
TRBD1,TRBV19,once,TRBJ2-5,CASSQGQGAVQTQYF,TGTGCCAGCTCTCAGGGACAGGGGGCTGTCCAGACCCAGTACTTC
TRBD2,TRBV5-1,NA,TRBJ2-7,CASSFSSGGVSYEQYF,TGCGCCAGCAGCTTTTCATCGGGAGGAGTGTCCTACGAGCAGTACTTC
NA,TRBV19,NA,TRBJ1-4,CASSPPESGSVGKLFF,TGTGCCAGTAGTCCCCCTGAGAGCGGGAGTGTTGGAAAACTGTTTTTT
NA,TRBV19,NA,TRBJ1-5,CASSIPTADRDNQPQHF,TGTGCCAGTAGTATCCCAACAGCGGACAGAGACAATCAGCCCCAGCATTTT
NA,TRBV2,NA,TRBJ2-5,CASSLARTQETQYF,TGTGCCAGCAGCTTGGCTAGAACCCAAGAGACCCAGTACTTC
TRBD2,TRBV7-2,NA,TRBJ2-1,CASSFLGLAGASSYNEQFF,TGTGCCAGCAGCTTTCTAGGGCTAGCGGGAGCCAGCTCCTACAATGAGCAGTTCTTC
NA,TRBV2,NA,TRBJ1-1,CASGGGPTFEAFF,TGTGCCAGCGGCGGGGGGCCCACATTCGAAGCTTTCTTT
NA,TRBV19,NA,TRBJ2-3,CASNREYADTQYF,TGTGCCAGTAACCGGGAGTACGCAGATACGCAGTATTTT
NA,TRBV7-2,once,TRBJ2-1,CASSFPLGRSSYNEQFF,TGTGCCAGCAGCTTCCCCTTGGGGAGGAGCTCCTACAATGAGCAGTTCTTC
NA,TRBV10-3,once,TRBJ2-3,CAISESKFRSTDTQYF,TGTGCCATCAGTGAGTCGAAATTCAGAAGCACAGATACGCAGTATTTT
NA,TRBV3-1/TRBV3-2,NA,TRBJ1-1,CASSPDTMNTEAFF,TGTGCCAGCAGCCCGGACACCATGAACACTGAAGCTTTCTTT
TRBD2,TRBV2,NA,TRBJ2-3,CASSDTSGQLSTDTQYF,TGTGCCAGCAGTGATACTAGCGGGCAACTAAGCACAGATACGCAGTATTTT
TRBD1,TRBV14,once,TRBJ2-2,CASSPHTGTGITGELFF,TGTGCCAGCAGCCCTCATACCGGGACAGGGATAACCGGGGAGCTGTTTTTT
NA,TRBV5-4,few,TRBJ2-3,CASSSRFSSTDTQYF,TGTGCCAGCAGCTCCCGGTTCTCTAGCACAGATACGCAGTATTTT
NA,TRBV30,NA,TRBJ2-4,CAWTSSSKNIQYF,TGTGCCTGGACGAGCTCGTCCAAAAACATTCAGTACTTC
NA,TRBV28,NA,TRBJ1-5,CATSGQPQHF,TGTGCCACCTCGGGTCAGCCCCAGCATTTT
TRBD1,TRBV5-1,NA,TRBJ2-3,CASNDRAIDTQYF,TGCGCCAGCAACGACAGGGCAATTGATACGCAGTATTTT
NA,TRBV5-1,NA,TRBJ1-2,CASSPVDSLSRGGYTF,TGCGCCAGCAGCCCAGTGGACAGCCTAAGCAGGGGTGGCTACACCTTC
NA,TRBV5-4,once,TRBJ1-2,CASSSRGARHYGYTF,TGTGCCAGCAGTTCCCGGGGGGCGCGACACTATGGCTACACCTTC